This T cell receptor (beta chain) was recorded in a study of cytomegalovirus exposure and HLA in healthy donors. Whereas donors were nominally healthy upon sampling, unrecorded immune exposures were probable. Study-wide findings and caveats: One cluster of highly shared sequence variants probably arose as a sequencing artifact. Exclusion as indistinguishable affected some V segments, including TRBV6-2 and TRBV6-3. Later analysis revealed greater clonal expansion in HLA-associated TCR beta chains than in equally common others.

Remarks on this clone: Its antigen is unknown.

Germline loops: CDR1 MDHEN, CDR2 SYDVKM. CDR3 size: 15 residues. The PCR made use of 60 Vbeta and 13 Jbeta primers. Generated by immunoSEQ multiplex PCR, the TCRdb table keeps only in-frame clones and is missing some. The sample includes about 200,000 clones, 75% to 90% of them seen just once. The TCR sequence derives from a woman aged 25 to 39 in good health and CMV-seronegative. The chain couples TRBV28 to TRBJ2-5, with 12 positions matching TRBD2. The J call may be wrong; the DNA end is better matched by TRBJ2-7. The specimen sequenced was PBMCs. This chain's CDR3 is CASSFTSGGSHEQYF. The CDR3 DNA sequence: TGTGCCAGCAGTTTCACTAGCGGGGGGTCTCACGAGCAGTACTTC.